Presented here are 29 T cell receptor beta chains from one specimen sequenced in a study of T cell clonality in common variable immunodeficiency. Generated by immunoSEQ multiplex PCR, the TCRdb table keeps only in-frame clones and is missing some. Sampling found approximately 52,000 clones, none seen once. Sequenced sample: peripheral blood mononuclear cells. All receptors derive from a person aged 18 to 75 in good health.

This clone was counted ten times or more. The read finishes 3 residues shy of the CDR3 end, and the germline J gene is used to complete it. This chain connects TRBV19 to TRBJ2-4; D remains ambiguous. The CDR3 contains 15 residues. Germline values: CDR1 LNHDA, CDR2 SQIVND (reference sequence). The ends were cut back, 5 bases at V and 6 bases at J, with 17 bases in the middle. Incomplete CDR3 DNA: TGTGCCAGTAGTTCCCTCGAGGAGACTCGAAACATT. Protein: CASSSLEETRNI. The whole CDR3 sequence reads CASSSLEETRNIQYF.

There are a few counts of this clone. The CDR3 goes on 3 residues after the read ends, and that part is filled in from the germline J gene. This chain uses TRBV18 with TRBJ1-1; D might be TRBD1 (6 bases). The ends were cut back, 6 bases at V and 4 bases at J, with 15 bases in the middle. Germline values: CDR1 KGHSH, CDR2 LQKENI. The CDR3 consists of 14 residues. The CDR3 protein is CASSPQGSGTEAFF. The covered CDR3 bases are TGTGCCAGCTCGCCGCAGGGGAGCGGCACTGAA.

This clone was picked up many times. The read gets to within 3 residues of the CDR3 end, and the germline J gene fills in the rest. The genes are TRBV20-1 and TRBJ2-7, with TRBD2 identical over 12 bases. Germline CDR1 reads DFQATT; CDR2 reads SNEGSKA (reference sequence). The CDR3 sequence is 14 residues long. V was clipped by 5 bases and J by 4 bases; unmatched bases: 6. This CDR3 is CSAPTSGRKYEQYF. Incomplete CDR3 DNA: TGCAGTGCTCCGACTAGCGGGAGAAAGTACGAG.

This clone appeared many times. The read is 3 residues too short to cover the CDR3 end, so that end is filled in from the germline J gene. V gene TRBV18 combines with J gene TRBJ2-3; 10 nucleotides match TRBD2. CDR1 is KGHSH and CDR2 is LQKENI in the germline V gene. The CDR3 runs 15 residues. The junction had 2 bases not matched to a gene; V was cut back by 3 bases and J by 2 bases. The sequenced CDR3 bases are TGTGCCAGCTCACCGACTAGCGGGTCCACAGATACG. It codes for CASSPTSGSTDT. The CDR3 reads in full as CASSPTSGSTDTQYF.

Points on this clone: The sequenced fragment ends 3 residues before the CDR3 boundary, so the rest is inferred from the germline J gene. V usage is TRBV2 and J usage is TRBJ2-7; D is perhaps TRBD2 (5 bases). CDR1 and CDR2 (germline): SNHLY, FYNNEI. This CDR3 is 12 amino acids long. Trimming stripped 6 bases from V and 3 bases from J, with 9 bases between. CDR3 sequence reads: CASRADDYEQYF. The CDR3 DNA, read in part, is TGTGCCAGCAGAGCGGATGACTACGAG.

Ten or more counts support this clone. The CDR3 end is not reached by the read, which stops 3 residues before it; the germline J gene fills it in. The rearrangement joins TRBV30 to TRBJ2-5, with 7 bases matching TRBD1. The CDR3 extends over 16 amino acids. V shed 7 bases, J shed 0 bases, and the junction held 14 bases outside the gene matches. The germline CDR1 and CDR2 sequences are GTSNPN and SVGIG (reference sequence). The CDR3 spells CAFSTPGTVNQETQYF. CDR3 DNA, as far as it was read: TGTGCCTTCTCAACCCCCGGGACAGTTAACCAAGAGACC.

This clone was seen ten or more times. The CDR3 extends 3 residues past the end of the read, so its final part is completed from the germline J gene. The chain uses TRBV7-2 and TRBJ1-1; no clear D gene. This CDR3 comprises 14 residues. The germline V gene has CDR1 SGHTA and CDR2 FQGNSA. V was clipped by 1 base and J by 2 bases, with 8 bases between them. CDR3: CASSLEALNTEAFF. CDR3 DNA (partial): TGTGCCAGCAGCTTAGAAGCGTTAAACACTGAA.

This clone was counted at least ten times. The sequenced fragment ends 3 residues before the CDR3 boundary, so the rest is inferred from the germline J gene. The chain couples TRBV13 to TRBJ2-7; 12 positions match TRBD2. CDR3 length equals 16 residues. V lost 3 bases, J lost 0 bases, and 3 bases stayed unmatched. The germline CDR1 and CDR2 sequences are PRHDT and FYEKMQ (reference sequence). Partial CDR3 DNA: TGTGCCAGCAGCTTGGGACTAGCGGGCCTCTCCTACGAG. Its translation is CASSLGLAGLSYE. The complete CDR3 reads CASSLGLAGLSYEQYF.

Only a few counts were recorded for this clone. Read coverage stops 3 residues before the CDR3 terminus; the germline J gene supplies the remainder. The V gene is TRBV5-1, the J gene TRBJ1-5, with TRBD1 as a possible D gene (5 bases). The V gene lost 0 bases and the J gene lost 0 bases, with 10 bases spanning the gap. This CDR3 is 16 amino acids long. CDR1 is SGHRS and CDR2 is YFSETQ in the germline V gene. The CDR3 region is CASSLVGAYSNQPQHF. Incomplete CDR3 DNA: TGCGCCAGCAGCTTGGTAGGGGCTTATAGCAATCAGCCC.

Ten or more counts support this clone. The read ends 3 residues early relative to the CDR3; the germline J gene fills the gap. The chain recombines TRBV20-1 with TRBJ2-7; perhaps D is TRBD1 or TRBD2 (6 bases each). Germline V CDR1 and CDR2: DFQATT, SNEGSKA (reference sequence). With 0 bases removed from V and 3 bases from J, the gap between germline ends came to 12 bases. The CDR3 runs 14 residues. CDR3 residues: CSARDRRGIYEQYF. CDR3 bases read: TGCAGTGCTAGAGATAGGAGGGGGATCTACGAG.

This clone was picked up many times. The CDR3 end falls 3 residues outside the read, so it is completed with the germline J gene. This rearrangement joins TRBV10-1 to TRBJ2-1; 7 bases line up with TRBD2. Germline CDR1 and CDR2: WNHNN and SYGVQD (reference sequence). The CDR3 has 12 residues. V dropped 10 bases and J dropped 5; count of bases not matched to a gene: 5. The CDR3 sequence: CANPGGNNEQFF. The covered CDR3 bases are TGCGCCAACCCGGGGGGTAACAATGAG.

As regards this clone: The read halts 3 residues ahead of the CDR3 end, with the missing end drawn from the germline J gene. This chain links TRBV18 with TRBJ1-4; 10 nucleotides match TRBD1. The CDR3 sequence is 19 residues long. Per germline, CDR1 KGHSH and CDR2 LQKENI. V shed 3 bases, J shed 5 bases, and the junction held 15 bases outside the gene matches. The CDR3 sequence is CASSPYPPGQGRPNEKLFF. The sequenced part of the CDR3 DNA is TGTGCCAGCTCACCTTACCCCCCGGGACAGGGGCGGCCAAATGAAAAA.

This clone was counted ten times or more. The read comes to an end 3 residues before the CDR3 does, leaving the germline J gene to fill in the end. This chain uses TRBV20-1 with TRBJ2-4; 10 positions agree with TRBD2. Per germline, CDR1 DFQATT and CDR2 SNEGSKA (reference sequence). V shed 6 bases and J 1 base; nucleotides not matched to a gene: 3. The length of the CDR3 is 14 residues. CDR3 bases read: TGCAGTGCCCTAGCGGGAGCGGCCAAAAACATT. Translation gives CSALAGAAKNI. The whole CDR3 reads CSALAGAAKNIQYF.

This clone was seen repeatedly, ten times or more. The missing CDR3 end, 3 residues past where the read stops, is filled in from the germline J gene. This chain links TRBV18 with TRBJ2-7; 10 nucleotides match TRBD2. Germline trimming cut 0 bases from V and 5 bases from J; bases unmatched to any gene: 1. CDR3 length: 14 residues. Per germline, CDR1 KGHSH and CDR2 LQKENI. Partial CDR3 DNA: TGTGCCAGCTCACCACCAGCGGGAGGGGACGAG. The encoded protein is CASSPPAGGDE. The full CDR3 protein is CASSPPAGGDEQYF. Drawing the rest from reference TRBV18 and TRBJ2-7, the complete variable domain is NAGVMQNPRHLVRRRGQEARLRCSPMKGHSHVYWYRQLPEEGLKFMVYLQKENIIDESGMPKERFSAEFPKEGPSILRIQQVVRGDSAAYFCASSPPAGGDEQYFGPGTRLTVT.

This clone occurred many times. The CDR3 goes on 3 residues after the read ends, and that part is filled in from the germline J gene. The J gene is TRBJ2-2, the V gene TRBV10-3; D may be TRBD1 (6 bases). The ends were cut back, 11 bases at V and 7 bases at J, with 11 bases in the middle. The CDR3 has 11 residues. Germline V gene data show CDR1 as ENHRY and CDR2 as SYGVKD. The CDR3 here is CAAQTGGELFF. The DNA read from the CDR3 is TGTGCCGCACAGACAGGCGGGGAG.

The chain's CDR3 is CASSLFFYNEQFF. CDR3 bases read: TGTGCCAGCAGCTTGTTCTTCTACAATGAG. The chain couples TRBV11-3 to TRBJ2-1; no clear D gene. The CDR3 goes on 3 residues after the read ends, and that part is filled in from the germline J gene. With 3 bases removed from V and 3 bases from J, the gap between germline ends came to 6 bases. The V gene's germline CDR1 is SGHNT and CDR2 YENEEA. The CDR3 runs to 13 residues.

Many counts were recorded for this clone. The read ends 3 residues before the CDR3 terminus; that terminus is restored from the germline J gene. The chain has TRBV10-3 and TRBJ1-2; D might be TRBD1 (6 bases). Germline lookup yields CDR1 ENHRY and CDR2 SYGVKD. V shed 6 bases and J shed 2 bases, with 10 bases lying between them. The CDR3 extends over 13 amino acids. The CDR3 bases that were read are TGTGCCATCAGGGACAGTTCAAACTATGGC. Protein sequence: CAIRDSSNYG. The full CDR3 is CAIRDSSNYGYTF.

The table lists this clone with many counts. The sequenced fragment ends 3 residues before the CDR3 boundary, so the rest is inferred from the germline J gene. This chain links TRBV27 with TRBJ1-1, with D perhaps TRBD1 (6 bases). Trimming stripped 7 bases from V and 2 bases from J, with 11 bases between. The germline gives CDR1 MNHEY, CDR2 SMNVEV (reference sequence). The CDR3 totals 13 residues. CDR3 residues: CASNRAYNTEAFF. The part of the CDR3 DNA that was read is TGTGCCAGCAACAGGGCGTATAACACTGAA.

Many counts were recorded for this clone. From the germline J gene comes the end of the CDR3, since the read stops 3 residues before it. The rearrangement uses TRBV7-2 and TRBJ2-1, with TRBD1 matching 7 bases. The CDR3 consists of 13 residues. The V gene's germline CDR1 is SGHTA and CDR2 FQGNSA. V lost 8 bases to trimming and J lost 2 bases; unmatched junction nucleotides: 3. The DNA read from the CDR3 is TGTGCCAGCCGGACAGGCCCCTACAATGAG. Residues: CASRTGPYNE. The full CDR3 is CASRTGPYNEQFF.

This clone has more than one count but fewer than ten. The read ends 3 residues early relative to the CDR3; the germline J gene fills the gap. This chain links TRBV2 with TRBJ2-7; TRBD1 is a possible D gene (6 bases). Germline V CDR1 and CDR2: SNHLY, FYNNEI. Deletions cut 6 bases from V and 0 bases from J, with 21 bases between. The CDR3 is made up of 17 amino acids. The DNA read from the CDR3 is TGTGCCAGCAGGAGACAGGATCTATACCCGAGCTCCTACGAG. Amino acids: CASRRQDLYPSSYE. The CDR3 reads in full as CASRRQDLYPSSYEQYF.

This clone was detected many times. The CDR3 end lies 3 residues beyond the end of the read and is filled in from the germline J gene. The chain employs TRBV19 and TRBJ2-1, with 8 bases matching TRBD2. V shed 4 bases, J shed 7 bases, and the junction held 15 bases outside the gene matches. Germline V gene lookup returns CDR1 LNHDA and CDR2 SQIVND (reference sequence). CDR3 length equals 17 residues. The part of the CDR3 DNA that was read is TGTGCCAGTAGTACCCCAGATCTACCGGGACTAGTGAATGAG. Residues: CASSTPDLPGLVNE. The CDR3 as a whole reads CASSTPDLPGLVNEQFF.

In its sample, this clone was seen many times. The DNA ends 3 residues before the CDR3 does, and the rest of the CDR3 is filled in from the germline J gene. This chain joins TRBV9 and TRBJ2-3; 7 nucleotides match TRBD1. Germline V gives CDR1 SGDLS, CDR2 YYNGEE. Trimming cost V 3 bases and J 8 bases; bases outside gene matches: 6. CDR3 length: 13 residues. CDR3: CASSDRGLVTQYF. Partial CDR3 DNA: TGTGCCAGCAGCGACAGGGGTCTGGTTACG.

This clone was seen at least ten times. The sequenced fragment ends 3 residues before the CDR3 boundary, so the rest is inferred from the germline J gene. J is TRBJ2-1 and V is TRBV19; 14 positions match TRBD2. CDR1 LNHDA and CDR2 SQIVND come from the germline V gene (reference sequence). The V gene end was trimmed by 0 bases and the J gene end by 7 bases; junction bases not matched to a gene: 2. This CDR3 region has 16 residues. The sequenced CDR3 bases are TGTGCCAGTAGTATAGATGGGACTAGCGGGAGTAATGAG. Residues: CASSIDGTSGSNE. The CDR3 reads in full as CASSIDGTSGSNEQFF.

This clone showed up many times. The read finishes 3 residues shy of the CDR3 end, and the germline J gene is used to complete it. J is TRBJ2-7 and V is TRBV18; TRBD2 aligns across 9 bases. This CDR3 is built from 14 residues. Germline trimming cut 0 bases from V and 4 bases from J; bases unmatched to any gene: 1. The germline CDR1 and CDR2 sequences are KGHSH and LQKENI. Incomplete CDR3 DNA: TGTGCCAGCTCACCACCAAGCGGGAGGTACGAG. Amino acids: CASSPPSGRYE. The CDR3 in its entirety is CASSPPSGRYEQYF.

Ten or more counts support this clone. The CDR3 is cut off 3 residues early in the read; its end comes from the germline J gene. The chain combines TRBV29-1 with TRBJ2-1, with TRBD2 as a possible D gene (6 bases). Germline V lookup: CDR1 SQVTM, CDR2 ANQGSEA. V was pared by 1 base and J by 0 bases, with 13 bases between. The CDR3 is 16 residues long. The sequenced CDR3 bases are TGCAGCGTTGAAGCTAGCGCCTACAGCTCCTACAATGAG. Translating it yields CSVEASAYSSYNE. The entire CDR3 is CSVEASAYSSYNEQFF.

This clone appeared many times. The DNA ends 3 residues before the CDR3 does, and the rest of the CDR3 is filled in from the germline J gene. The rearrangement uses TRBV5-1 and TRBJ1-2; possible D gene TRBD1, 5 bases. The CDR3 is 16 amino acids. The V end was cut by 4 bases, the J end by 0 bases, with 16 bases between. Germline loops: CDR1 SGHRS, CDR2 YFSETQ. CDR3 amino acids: CASSPRTTPANYGYTF. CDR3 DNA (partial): TGCGCCAGCAGCCCCCGGACAACTCCAGCTAACTATGGC.

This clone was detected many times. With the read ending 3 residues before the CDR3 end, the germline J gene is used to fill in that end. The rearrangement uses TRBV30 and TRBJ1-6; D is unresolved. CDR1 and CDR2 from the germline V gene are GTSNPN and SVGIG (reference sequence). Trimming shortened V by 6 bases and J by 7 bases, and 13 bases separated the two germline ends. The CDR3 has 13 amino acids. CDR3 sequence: CACHQALNSPLHF. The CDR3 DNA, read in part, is TGTGCCTGCCACCAGGCTTTGAATTCACCC.

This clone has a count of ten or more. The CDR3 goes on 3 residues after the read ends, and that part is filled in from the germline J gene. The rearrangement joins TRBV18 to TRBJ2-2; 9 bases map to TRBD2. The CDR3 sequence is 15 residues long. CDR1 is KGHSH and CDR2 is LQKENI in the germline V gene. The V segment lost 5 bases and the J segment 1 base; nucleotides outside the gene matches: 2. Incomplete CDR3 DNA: TGTGCCAGCTCAGTACTAGCGGGGAACACCGGGGAG. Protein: CASSVLAGNTGE. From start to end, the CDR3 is CASSVLAGNTGELFF.

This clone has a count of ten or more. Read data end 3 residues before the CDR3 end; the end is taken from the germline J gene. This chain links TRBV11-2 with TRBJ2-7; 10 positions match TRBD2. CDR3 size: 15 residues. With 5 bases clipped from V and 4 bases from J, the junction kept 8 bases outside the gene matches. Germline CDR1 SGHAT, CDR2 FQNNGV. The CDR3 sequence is CASSLLAGNPYEQYF. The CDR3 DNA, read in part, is TGTGCCAGCAGCCTACTAGCGGGAAATCCTTACGAG.